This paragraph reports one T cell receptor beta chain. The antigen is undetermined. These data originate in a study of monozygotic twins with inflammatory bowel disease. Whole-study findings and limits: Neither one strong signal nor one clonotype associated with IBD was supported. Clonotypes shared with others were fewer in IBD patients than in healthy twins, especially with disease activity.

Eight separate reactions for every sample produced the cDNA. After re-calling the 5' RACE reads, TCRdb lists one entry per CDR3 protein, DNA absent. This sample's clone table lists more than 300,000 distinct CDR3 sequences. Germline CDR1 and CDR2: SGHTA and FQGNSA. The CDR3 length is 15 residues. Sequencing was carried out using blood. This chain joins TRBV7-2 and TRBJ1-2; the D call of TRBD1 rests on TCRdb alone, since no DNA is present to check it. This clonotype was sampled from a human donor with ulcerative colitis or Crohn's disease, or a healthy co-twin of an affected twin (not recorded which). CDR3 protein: CASSLDGTHGRGYTF.